The rows below give T cell receptor beta chains drawn from one sample of a study of blood T cell repertoires in COVID-19. The assay was immunoSEQ multiplex PCR, and TCRdb's table has in-frame clones only and misses some. The sample carries about 14,000 clones, roughly 89% recorded once. Sequenced: peripheral blood. Every receptor here comes from a human donor in a cohort sampled during active COVID-19. CDR3s include the opening cysteine and the closing phenylalanine or tryptophan. D genes are given only for firm matches. Size tells how often a clone was seen (once, few, many) or the class of an expanded clone, and some rows leave it out.

j_gene,v_gene,d_gene,abundance,CDR3aa,CDR3nt
TRBJ1-4,TRBV19,TRBD1,NA,CASSIEGQGEKLFF,TGTGCCAGTAGTATAGAGGGACAGGGTGAAAAACTGTTTTTT
TRBJ2-4,TRBV6-1,TRBD1,NA,CASSEDIQGARGIQYF,TGTGCCAGCAGTGAAGACATACAGGGGGCGCGGGGCATTCAGTACTTC
TRBJ2-1,TRBV18,TRBD2,NA,CASSPLGLAVLDEQFF,TGTGCCAGCTCACCATTGGGACTAGCGGTCTTGGATGAGCAGTTCTTC
TRBJ2-2,TRBV3-1/TRBV3-2,TRBD1,once,CASSPDRGFTGELFF,TGTGCCAGCAGCCCTGACAGGGGATTCACCGGGGAGCTGTTTTTT
TRBJ1-1,TRBV7-3,NA,NA,CASSETVSTEAFF,TGTGCCAGCAGCGAGACAGTAAGCACTGAAGCTTTCTTT
TRBJ2-7,TRBV6-2/TRBV6-3,TRBD2,once,CASSYAGDYEQYF,TGTGCCAGCAGTTACGCGGGAGATTACGAGCAGTACTTC
TRBJ2-1,TRBV3-1/TRBV3-2,NA,NA,CASSQDAGPFF,TGTGCCAGCAGCCAAGATGCTGGGCCGTTCTTC
TRBJ2-3,TRBV2,NA,NA,CASSIDVPRGTDTQYF,TGTGCCAGCAGCATCGACGTTCCGCGGGGCACAGATACGCAGTATTTT
TRBJ1-5,TRBV15,NA,few,CATSREKVGPQQPQHF,TGTGCCACCAGCAGAGAGAAGGTGGGGCCTCAGCAGCCCCAGCATTTT
TRBJ2-7,TRBV30,TRBD1,few,CACRDRVRAGVYF,TGTGCCTGCCGGGACAGGGTACGGGCGGGAGTGTACTTC
TRBJ2-2,TRBV7-6,TRBD1,NA,CASSLEGTGGPGELFF,TGTGCCAGCAGCTTAGAAGGGACAGGGGGCCCCGGGGAGCTGTTTTTT
TRBJ1-2,TRBV7-9,NA,few,CASSPRTAGGYTF,TGTGCCAGCAGCCCAAGGACAGCTGGTGGCTACACCTTC
TRBJ2-1,TRBV11-3,TRBD2,NA,CASSPLAGVNEQFF,TGTGCCAGCAGCCCACTAGCGGGGGTCAATGAGCAGTTCTTC